This T cell receptor beta chain derives from a study of blood T cells in healthy people across ages. The CDR3 sequence is 12 residues long. Germline-derived CDR1 and CDR2 are DFQATT and SNEGSKA (reference sequence). The V end lost 3 bases, the J end lost 1 base, and 6 bases lay between the germline ends. Overall study results and limits: Age brought a roughly linear fall in TCR beta diversity measured per million T cells.

For the second PCR, which ran for about 6 to 11 cycles, a sample-barcoded 5' primer and a J-beta primer mix were used. One entry per CDR3 protein results from TCRdb running MiXCR on the 5' RACE reads. The data hold some 1.7 million distinct CDR3 sequences, with 28% observed a single time. This clonotype was picked up many times. No antigen is known for it. The genes are TRBV20-1 and TRBJ1-2; D gene unclear. The source material was blood. This TCR was recovered from a woman aged 25 to 39 in good health. The CDR3 DNA reads as TGCAGTGCTAGGAGGGATAACTATGGCTACACCTTC. It translates to CSARRDNYGYTF.